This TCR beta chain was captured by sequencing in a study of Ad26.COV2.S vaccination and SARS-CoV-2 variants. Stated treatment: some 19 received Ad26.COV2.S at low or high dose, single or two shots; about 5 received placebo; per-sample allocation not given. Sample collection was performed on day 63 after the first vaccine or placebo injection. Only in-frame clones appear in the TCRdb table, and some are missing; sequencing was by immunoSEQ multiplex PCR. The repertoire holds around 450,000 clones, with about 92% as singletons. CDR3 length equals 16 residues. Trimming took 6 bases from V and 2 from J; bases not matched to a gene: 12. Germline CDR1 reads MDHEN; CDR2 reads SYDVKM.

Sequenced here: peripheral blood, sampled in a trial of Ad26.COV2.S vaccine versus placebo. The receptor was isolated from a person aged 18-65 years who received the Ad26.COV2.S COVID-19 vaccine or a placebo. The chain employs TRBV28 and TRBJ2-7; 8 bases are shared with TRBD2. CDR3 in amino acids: CASSGSLGRAAYEQYF. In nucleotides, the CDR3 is TGTGCCAGCAGCGGGTCTCTCGGGAGGGCCGCCTACGAGCAGTACTTC.